This record covers a single TCR beta chain. One end of the junction fails to match germline, which may point to a read error. The entry originates in a study of blood T cell repertoires in COVID-19. Study-level background: Researchers got acute and convalescent COVID-19 samples from the United States, Italy and Spain. PBMCs, B-cell-depleted T cells, or T cells were the source of the cDNA or gDNA that made up the material.

There are 15 residues in the CDR3. The germline CDR1 and CDR2 sequences are SGHVS and FQNEAQ. Authors' methods: Amplification with reference gene primers provided the estimates of nucleated cell counts. Sequencing used immunoSEQ multiplex PCR; TCRdb keeps in-frame clones, though not all of them. V, J and clone size were drawn from that table, and D and trimming were deduced from the DNA. The table shows 200,000 to 250,000 clones, with 70% to 85% occurring only once. The chain couples TRBV7-8 to TRBJ1-1; 8 bases match TRBD1. This TCR came from a woman between 40 and 50 years old who had recovered from COVID-19. Sequencing was performed on peripheral blood. The DNA of the CDR3 is TGTGCCAGCAGCTTAGGGGGACAGGTGAAAACTGAAGCTTTCTTT. It yields the protein CASSLGGQVKTEAFF. Combining the CDR3 with reference TRBV7-8 and TRBJ1-1 gives the whole variable domain GAGVSQSPRYKVAKRGQDVALRCDPISGHVSLFWYQQALGQGPEFLTYFQNEAQLDKSGLPSDRFFAERPEGSVSTLKIQRTQQEDSAVYLCASSLGGQVKTEAFFGQGTRLTVV.